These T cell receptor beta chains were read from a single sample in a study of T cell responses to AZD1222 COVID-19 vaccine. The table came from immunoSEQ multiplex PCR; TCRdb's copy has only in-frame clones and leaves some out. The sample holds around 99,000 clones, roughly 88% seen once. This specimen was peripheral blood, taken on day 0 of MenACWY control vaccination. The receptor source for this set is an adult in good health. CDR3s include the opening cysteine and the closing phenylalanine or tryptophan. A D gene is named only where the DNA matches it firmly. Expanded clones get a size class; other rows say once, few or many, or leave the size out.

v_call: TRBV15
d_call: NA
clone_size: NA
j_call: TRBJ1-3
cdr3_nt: TGTGCCACCAGCCAGGGACTCTCTGGAAACACCATATATTTT
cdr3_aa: CATSQGLSGNTIYF

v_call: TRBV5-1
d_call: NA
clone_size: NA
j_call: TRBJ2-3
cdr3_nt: TGCGCCAGCAGCGGCACACCAAGGGACCTCCAGGGCACAGATACGCAGTATTTT
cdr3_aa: CASSGTPRDLQGTDTQYF

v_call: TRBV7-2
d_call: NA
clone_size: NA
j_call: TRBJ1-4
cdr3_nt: TGTGCCAGCAGCTTAGGGAACTCAGGGGTTAATGAAAAACTGTTTTTT
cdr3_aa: CASSLGNSGVNEKLFF

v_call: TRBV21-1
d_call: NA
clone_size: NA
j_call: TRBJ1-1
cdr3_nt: TGTGCCAGCAGCAAAGACGACACTGAAGCTTTCTTT
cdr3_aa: CASSKDDTEAFF

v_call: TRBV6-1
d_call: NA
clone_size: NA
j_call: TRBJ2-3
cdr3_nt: TGTGCCAGCAGTGAAGAGGACGTGAAGGCAGATACGCAGTATTTT
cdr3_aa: CASSEEDVKADTQYF

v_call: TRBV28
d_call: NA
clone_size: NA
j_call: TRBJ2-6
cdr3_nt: TGTGCCAGCAGTTTTCAGGGGAGTGGGGCCAACGTCCTGACTTTC
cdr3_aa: CASSFQGSGANVLTF

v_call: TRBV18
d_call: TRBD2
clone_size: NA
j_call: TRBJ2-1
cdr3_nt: TGTGCCAGCTCACCACTGTCGCTCTGGACTAGCGGGCTGTGGAATGAGCAGTTCTTC
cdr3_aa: CASSPLSLWTSGLWNEQFF

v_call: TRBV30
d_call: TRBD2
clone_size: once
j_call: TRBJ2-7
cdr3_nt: TGTGCCGTACTAGCGGCGAGCTCCTACGAGCAGTACTTC
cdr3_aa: CAVLAASSYEQYF

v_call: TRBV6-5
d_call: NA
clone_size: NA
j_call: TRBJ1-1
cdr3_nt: TGTGCCAGCAGTTTCGGGGGAGGGGTCACTGAAGCTTTCTTT
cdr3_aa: CASSFGGGVTEAFF

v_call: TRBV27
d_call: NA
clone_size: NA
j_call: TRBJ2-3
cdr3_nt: TGTGCCAGCACCTCCCGATTGACCGGGGGCAGTCGCACAGATACGCAGTATTTT
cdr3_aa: CASTSRLTGGSRTDTQYF

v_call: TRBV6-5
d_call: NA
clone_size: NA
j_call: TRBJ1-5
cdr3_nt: TGTGCCAGCAGGGCAGCAGGGAGTAGCAATCAGCCCCAGCATTTT
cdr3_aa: CASRAAGSSNQPQHF

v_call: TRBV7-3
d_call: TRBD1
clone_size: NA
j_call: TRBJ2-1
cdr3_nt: TGTGCCAGCAGCCTAGGACAGGGGGCGCGGGTTGAGCAGTTCTTC
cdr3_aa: CASSLGQGARVEQFF

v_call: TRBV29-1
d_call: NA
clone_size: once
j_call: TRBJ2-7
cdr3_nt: TGCAGCGTGTATGACTACGAGCAGTACTTC
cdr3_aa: CSVYDYEQYF

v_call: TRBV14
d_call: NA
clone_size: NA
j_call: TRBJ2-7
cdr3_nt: TGTGCCAGCAGCCCAGGGCCCTACGAGCAGTACTTC
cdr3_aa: CASSPGPYEQYF

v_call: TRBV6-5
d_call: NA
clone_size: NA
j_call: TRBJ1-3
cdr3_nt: TGTGCCAGCAGGACTGACCCCTCTGGAAACACCATATATTTT
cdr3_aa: CASRTDPSGNTIYF

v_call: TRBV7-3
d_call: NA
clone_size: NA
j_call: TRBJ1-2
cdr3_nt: TGTGCCAGCAGCCTGGGGGGGGCCTCGGGCGGCTATGGCTACACCTTC
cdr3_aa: CASSLGGASGGYGYTF

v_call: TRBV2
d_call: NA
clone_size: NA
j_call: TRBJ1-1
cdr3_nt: TGTGCCAGCAGTCCGTTCGCAGTCAACTATCCACTGAACACTGAAGCTTTCTTT
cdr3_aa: CASSPFAVNYPLNTEAFF

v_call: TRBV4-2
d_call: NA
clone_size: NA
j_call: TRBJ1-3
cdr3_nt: TGTGCCAGCAGCCAAGACAGTGGGTCCACCTCTGGAAACACCATATATTTT
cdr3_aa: CASSQDSGSTSGNTIYF

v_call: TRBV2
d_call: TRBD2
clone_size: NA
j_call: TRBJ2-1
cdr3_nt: TGTGCCAGCCGGAGCGGGGGATACAATGAGCAGTTCTTC
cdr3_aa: CASRSGGYNEQFF

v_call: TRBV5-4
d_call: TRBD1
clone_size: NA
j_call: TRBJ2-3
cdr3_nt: TGTGCCAGCAGCCGGGACAGCAACACAGATACGCAGTATTTT
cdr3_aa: CASSRDSNTDTQYF

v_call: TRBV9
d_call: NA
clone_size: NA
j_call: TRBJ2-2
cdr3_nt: TGTGCCAGCAGCGAGCGTAGCTCGAACACCGGGGAGCTGTTTTTT
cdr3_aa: CASSERSSNTGELFF

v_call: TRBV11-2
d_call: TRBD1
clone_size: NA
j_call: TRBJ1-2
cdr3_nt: TGTGCCAGCAGCTTCGCGACAGGGACTAACTATGGCTACACCTTC
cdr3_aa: CASSFATGTNYGYTF

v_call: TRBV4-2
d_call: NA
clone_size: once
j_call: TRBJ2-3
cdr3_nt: TGTGCCAGCAGCCAAGAGGTAGGGGCAGGATGGGAGACGCAGTATTTT
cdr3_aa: CASSQEVGAGWETQYF

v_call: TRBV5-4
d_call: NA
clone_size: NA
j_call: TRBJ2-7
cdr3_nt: TGTGCCAGCAGCTGGGGGGTCGAGCAGTACTTC
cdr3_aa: CASSWGVEQYF

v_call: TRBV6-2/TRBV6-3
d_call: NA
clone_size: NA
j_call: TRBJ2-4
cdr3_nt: TGTGCCAGCAGTTACTCGCCGGTCCTACAGTACTTC
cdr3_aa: CASSYSPVLQYF

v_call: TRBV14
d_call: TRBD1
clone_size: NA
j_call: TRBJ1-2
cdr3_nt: TGTGCCAGCAGCAGACAGGGGGGCTCCGGCTACACCTTC
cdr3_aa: CASSRQGGSGYTF

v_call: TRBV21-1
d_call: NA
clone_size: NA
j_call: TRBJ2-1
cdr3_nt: TGTGCCAGCAGCAAAAGGGGCCCCTGCGTTGAGCAGTTCTTC
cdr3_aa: CASSKRGPCVEQFF

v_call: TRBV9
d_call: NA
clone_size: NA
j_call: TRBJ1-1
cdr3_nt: TGTGCCAGCAGCGTCCTGGACGGTGGGAACACTGAAGCTTTCTTT
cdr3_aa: CASSVLDGGNTEAFF

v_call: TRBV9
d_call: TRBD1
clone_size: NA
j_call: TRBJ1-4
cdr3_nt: TGTGCCAGCAGCGTAGGAGGGGGCATAGGGGAAAAACTGTTTTTT
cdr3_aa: CASSVGGGIGEKLFF

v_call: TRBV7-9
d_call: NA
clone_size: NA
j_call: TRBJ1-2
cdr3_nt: TGTGCCAGCAGCCACGGTTGGGAGTGGAACTATGGCTACACCTTC
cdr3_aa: CASSHGWEWNYGYTF

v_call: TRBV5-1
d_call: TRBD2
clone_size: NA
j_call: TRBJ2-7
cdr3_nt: TGCGCCAGCAGCCGAACTAGCGGGAGCTACGAGCAGTACTTC
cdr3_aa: CASSRTSGSYEQYF

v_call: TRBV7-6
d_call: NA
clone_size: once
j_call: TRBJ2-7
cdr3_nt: TGTGCCAGCAGCTCCGCCCCGCTAGCGAGCAACCGATACGAGCAGTACTTC
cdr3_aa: CASSSAPLASNRYEQYF

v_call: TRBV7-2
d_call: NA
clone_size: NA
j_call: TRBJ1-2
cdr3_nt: TGTGCCAGCAGCTTCCCGAGGTTTGCTGGCTACACCTTC
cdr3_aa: CASSFPRFAGYTF

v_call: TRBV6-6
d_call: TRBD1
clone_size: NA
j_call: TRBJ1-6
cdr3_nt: TGTGCCAGCAGTTGGACAGGGAATAATTCACCCCTCCACTTT
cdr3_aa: CASSWTGNNSPLHF

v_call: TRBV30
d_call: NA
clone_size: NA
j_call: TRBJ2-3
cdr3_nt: TGTGCCTGGAGTTCTTTAGCGGCGCGAAGCACAGATACGCAGTATTTT
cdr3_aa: CAWSSLAARSTDTQYF

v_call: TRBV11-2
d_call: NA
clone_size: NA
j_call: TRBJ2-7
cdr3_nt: TGTGCCAGCAGCTTAGTCGTAGGGACAAACGAGCAGTACTTC
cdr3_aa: CASSLVVGTNEQYF

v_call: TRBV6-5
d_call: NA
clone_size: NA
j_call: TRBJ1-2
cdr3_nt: TGTGCCAGCAGTTTGGACAGCAACTATGGCTACACCTTC
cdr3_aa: CASSLDSNYGYTF

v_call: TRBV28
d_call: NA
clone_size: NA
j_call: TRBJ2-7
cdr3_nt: TGTGCCAGCAGTTCCCCTGAGGACAGTGGGCCCTACGAGCAGTACTTC
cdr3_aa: CASSSPEDSGPYEQYF

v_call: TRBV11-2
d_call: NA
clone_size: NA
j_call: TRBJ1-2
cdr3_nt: TGTGCCAGCAGCTTGGGAGGGGGGGCGGGGTATGGCTACACCTTC
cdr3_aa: CASSLGGGAGYGYTF

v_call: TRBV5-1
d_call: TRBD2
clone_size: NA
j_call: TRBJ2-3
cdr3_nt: TGCGCCAGCAGCTCGGGACTAGCGGGAGGGCCCCAAGATACGCAGTATTTT
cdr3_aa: CASSSGLAGGPQDTQYF

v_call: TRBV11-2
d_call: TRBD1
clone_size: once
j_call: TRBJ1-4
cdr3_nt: TGTGCCAGCAGCTTAGGGGGGACAGGTTATGAAAAACTGTTTTTT
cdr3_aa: CASSLGGTGYEKLFF

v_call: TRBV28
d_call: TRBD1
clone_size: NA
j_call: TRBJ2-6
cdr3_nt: TGTGCCAGCAACTCCGGGACAGGGAACTCTGGGGCCAACGTCCTGACTTTC
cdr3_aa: CASNSGTGNSGANVLTF

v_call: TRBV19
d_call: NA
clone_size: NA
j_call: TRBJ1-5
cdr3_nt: TGTGCCAGTAGTATAGGCGTCAGGGGCAATCAGCCCCAGCATTTT
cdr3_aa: CASSIGVRGNQPQHF

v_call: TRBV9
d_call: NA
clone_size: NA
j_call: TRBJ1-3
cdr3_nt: TGTGCCAGCAGCGTGTCGATCGGACAGAACTCTGGAAACACCATATATTTT
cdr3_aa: CASSVSIGQNSGNTIYF

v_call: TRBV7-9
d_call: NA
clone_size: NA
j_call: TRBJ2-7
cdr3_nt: TGTGCCAGCAGCCCCGGCCAGATCGGGCGGATCTCCTACGAGCAGTACTTC
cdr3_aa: CASSPGQIGRISYEQYF

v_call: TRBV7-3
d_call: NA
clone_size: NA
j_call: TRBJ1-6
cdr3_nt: TGTGCCAGCAGCTTACTGGGGGCTCCTAATTCACCCCTCCACTTT
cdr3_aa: CASSLLGAPNSPLHF

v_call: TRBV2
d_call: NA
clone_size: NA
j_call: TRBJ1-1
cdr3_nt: TGTGCCAGTGCGGTGGCAGGGAAGGACACTGAAGCTTTCTTT
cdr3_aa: CASAVAGKDTEAFF

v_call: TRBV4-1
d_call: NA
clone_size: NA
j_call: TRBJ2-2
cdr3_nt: TGCGCCAGCAGCCCCTCCGGGGGAGGGGGGAAAAGTAACACCGGGGAGCTGTTTTTT
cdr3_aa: CASSPSGGGGKSNTGELFF

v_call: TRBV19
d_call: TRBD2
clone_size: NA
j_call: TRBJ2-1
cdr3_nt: TGTGCCAGTTTGTCTAGCGGGCCTTATAGGAATGAGCAGTTCTTC
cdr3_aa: CASLSSGPYRNEQFF

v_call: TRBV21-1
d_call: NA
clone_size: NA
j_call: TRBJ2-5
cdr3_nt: TGTGCCAGCAGCCCCTACTATGGCGGGGGGCCCTGGGAGACCCAGTACTTC
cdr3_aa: CASSPYYGGGPWETQYF

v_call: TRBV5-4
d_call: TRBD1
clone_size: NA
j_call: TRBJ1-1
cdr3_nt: TGTGCCAGCAGCTTCGACAGGGAGGTGACTGAAGCTTTCTTT
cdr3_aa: CASSFDREVTEAFF

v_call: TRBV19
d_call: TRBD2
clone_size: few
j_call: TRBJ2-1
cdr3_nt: TGTGCCAGTAATTCCGGGACTAGCAACAATGAGCAGTTCTTC
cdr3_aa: CASNSGTSNNEQFF

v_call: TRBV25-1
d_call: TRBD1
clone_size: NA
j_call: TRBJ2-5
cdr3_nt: TGTGCCAGCAGGCCCCAGGGACAGGGGGGGCGAAAGACCCAGTACTTC
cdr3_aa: CASRPQGQGGRKTQYF